This T cell receptor beta chain was obtained from a study of response to subunit inactivated influenza vaccine (dated 2018 in TCRdb). Looking at the study overall: Deep quantitative T cell receptor repertoire profiling was used in the study to track responses to a trivalent subunit inactivated influenza vaccine.

Library method: RT-PCR. The sequencer listed for this sample is Illumina HiSeq 2500. TCRdb took the public reads, trimmed them with fastp at Q25, ran MiXCR for clone calling and kept in-frame beta chains. Records with the same CDR3 protein are collapsed into one entry carrying the most frequent genes and DNA. The sample table records 550,000 to 600,000 distinct CDR3 sequences; over 9.5% of these occur just once. The ten largest make up approximately 10% of the sample. The V end loses 3 bases and the J end loses 2 bases, and a stretch of 11 bases separates them. Its CDR3 holds 13 amino acids, cysteine through phenylalanine. Only the CDR3 part of the read is kept: 39 bases, read in frame from the first base. The germline V gene sets CDR1 to SQVTM and CDR2 to ANQGSEA. General conclusions and limits of the study: It was suggested by the authors that each seasonal influenza vaccination may recruit only a limited number of new T cells.

Comment on this clonotype: Its antigen specificity is not known. Per-nucleotide qualities are absent, and no much larger clonotype sits a single base away.

The specimen was PBMCs from blood, collected on the day of vaccination. This sequence was found in a man between 45 and 60 years old who received an inactivated influenza vaccine. Donor details come from another sample of the same person, matched by shared clones. The chain joins TRBV29-1 to TRBJ2-7, with no confidently assigned D gene. The base sequence is TGCAGCGTTGAGTCAAAAGGAACCTACGAGCAGTACTTC. It translates as CSVESKGTYEQYF.